These 5 T cell receptor beta chains share one sample of origin, sequenced in a study of blood T cell repertoires in COVID-19. TCRdb keeps only in-frame clones here, not all; method: immunoSEQ multiplex PCR. This table has some 250,000 clones, more than 85% appearing once. Sequenced: peripheral blood. These receptors were collected from an older woman with active or convalescent COVID-19.

The genes are TRBV7-9 and TRBJ1-2; 12 bases map to TRBD1. Germline V CDR1 and CDR2: SEHNR, FQNEAQ (reference sequence). The trim removed 2 bases at V and 1 base at J, leaving 5 bases unmatched. The CDR3 totals 17 residues. The CDR3 here is CASSLSGTGGHNYGYTF. Written as DNA, the CDR3 is TGTGCCAGCAGCTTATCCGGGACAGGGGGCCATAACTATGGCTACACCTTC.

This CDR3 reads CASSPGDSYEQYF. CDR3 nucleotides: TGTGCCAGCAGCCCAGGGGACAGCTACGAGCAGTACTTC. The chain couples TRBV3-1 (or the pseudogene TRBV3-2) to TRBJ2-7; TRBD1 matches 7 bases. CDR1 is LGHDT and CDR2 is YNNKEL in the germline V gene (reference sequence). Germline trimming cut 4 bases from V and 3 bases from J; bases unmatched to any gene: 3. The CDR3 consists of 13 residues.

V and J are TRBV6-5 and TRBJ1-2, with 11 bases aligning to TRBD1. V dropped 5 bases and J dropped 2; count of bases not matched to a gene: 4. Germline V gives CDR1 MNHEY, CDR2 SVGAGI. CDR3 size: 15 residues. The CDR3 reads CASSSRDRGNYGYTF. The CDR3 coding sequence is TGTGCCAGCAGTAGCCGGGACAGGGGGAACTATGGCTACACCTTC.

This clone was seen a single time. CDR3 coding DNA: TGTGCCAGCAGCCTGACAGGGGGAGTATACGAGCAGTACTTC. Amino acid sequence: CASSLTGGVYEQYF. V gene TRBV6-2 or TRBV6-3 combines with J gene TRBJ2-7; 9 positions match TRBD1. After removal of 6 bases from V and 4 bases from J, the junction contained 7 bases not matched to a gene. The length of the CDR3 is 14 residues. Germline loops: CDR1 MNHEY, CDR2 SVGEGT.

CDR3 sequence: CASSYERGGLSYEQYF. CDR3 in DNA: TGTGCCAGCAGTTACGAGCGGGGGGGCCTCTCCTACGAGCAGTACTTC. The V and J genes are TRBV6-2 or TRBV6-3 and TRBJ2-7; 10 bases align to TRBD2. CDR3 length equals 16 residues. Losses at the gene ends were 2 bases for V and 0 bases for J; bases not matched to a gene: 4. Germline CDR1 MNHEY, CDR2 SVGEGT.